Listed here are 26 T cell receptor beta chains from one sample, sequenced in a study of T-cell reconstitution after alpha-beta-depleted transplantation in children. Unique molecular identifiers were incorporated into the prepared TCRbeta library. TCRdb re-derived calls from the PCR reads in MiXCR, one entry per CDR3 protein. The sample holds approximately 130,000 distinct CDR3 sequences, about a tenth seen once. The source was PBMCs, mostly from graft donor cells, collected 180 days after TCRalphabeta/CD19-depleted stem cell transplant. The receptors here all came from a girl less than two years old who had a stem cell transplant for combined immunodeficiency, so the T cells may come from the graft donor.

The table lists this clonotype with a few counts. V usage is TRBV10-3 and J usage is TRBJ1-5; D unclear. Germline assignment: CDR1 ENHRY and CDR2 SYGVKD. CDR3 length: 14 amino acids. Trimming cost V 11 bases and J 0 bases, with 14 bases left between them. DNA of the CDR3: TGTGCCTCTACGTCAGGTTATAGCAATCAGCCCCAGCATTTT. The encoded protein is CASTSGYSNQPQHF.

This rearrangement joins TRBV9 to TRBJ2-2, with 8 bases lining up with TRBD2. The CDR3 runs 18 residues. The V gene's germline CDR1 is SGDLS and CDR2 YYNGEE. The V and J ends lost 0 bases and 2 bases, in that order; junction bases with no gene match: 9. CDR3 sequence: CASSVGIGLALNTGELFF. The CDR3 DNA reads TGTGCCAGCAGCGTAGGTATAGGACTAGCCCTAAACACCGGGGAGCTGTTTTTT.

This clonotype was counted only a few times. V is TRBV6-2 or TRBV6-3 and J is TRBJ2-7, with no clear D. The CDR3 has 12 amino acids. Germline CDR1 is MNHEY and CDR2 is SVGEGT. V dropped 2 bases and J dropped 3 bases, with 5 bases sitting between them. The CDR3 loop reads CASSYGLYEQYF. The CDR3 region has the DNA TGTGCCAGCAGTTACGGGCTCTACGAGCAGTACTTC.

The DNA of the CDR3 is TGCAGTGCCTCCGGGACAGGGGAGAACTATGGCTACACCTTC. Its translation: CSASGTGENYGYTF. The rearrangement links TRBV20-1 to TRBJ1-2, with 10 bases lining up with TRBD1. The CDR3 covers 14 residues. The J segment lost 2 bases and the V segment lost 6 bases, leaving 6 bases of the junction unmatched. The V gene's germline CDR1 is DFQATT and CDR2 SNEGSKA (reference sequence).

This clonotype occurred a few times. The chain's CDR3 is CASSGARGSGDTQYF. In nucleotides, the CDR3 is TGTGCCAGCAGCGGCGCGCGCGGGAGCGGCGATACGCAGTATTTT. The genes are TRBV7-9 and TRBJ2-3; 7 nucleotides match TRBD2. V lost 5 bases and J lost 6; bases outside the gene matches: 11. The CDR3 runs 15 residues. Per germline, CDR1 SEHNR and CDR2 FQNEAQ (reference sequence).

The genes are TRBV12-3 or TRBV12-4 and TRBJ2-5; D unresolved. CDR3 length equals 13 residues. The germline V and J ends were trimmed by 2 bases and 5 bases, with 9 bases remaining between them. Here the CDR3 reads CASSLNARETQYF. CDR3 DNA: TGTGCCAGCAGTTTAAACGCCAGGGAGACCCAGTACTTC.

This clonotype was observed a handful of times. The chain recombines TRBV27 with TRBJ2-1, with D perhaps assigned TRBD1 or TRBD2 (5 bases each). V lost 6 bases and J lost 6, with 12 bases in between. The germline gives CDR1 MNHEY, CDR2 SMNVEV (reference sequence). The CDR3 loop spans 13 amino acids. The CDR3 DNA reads TGTGCCAGCAGCCAGGGACGGGTCAATGAGCAGTTCTTC. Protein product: CASSQGRVNEQFF.

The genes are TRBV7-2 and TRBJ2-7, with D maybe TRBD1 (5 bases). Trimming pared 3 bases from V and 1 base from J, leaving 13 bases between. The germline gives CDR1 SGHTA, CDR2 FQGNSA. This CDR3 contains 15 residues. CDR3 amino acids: CASSLGPVGSYEQYF. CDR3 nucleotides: TGTGCCAGCAGCTTGGGGCCCGTGGGGTCCTACGAGCAGTACTTC.

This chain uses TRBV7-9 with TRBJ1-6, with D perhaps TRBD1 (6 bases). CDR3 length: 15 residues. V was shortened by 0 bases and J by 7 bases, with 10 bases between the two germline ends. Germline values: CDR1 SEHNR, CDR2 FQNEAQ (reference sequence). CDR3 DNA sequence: TGTGCCAGCAGCTTAGCGGTGGGGGGCAATTCACCCCTCCACTTT. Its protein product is CASSLAVGGNSPLHF. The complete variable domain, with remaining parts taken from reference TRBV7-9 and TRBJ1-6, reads DTGVSQNPRHKITKRGQNVTFRCDPISEHNRLYWYRQTLGQGPEFLTYFQNEAQLEKSRLLSDRFSAERPKGSFSTLEIQRTEQGDSAMYLCASSLAVGGNSPLHFGNGTRLTVT.

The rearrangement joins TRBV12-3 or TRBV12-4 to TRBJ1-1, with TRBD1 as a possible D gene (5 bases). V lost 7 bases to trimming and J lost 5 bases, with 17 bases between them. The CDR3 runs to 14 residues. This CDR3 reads CASTLGTRRTEAFF. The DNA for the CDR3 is TGTGCCAGCACTCTGGGGACTAGGCGTACTGAAGCTTTCTTT.

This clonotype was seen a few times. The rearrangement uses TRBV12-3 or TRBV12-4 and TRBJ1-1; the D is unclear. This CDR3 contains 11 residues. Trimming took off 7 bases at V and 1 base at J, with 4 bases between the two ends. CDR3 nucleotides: TGTGCCAGCACTAGGAACACTGAAGCTTTCTTT. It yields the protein CASTRNTEAFF.

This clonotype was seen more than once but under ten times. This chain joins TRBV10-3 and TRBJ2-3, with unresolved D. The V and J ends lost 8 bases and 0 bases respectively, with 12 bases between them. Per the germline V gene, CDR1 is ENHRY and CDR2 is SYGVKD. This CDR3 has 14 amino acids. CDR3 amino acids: CAISIGTSTDTQYF. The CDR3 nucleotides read TGTGCCATCTCGATCGGCACTAGCACAGATACGCAGTATTTT.

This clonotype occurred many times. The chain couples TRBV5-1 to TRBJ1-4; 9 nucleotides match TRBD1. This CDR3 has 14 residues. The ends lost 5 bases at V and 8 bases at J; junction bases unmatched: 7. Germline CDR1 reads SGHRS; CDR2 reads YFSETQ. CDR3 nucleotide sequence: TGCGCCAGCAGAGGACAGGGGAATGGAGAAAAACTGTTTTTT. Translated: CASRGQGNGEKLFF. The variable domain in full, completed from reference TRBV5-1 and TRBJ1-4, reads KAGVTQTPRYLIKTRGQQVTLSCSPISGHRSVSWYQQTPGQGLQFLFEYFSETQRNKGNFPGRFSGRQFSNSRSEMNVSTLELGDSALYLCASRGQGNGEKLFFGSGTQLSVL.

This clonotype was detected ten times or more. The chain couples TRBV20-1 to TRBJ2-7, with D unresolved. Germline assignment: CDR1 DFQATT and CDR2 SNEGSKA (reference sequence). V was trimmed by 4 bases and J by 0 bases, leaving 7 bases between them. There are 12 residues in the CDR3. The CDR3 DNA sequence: TGCAGTGCTATGGAGTACTCCTACGAGCAGTACTTC. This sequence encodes CSAMEYSYEQYF.

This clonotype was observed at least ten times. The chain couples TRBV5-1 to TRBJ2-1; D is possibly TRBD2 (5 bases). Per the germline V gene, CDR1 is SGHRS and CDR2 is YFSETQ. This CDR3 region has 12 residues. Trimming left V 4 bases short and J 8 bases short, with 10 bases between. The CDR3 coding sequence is TGCGCCAGCAGCGGAACTAGGTATGAGCAGTTCTTC. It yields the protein CASSGTRYEQFF.

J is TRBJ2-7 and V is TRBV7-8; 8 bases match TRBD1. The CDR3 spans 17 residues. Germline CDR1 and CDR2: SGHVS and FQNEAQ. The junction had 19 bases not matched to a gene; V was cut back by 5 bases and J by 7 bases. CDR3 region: CASSLPGTGIPTGEQYF. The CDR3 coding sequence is TGTGCCAGCAGCCTCCCCGGGACAGGTATCCCCACCGGGGAGCAGTACTTC.

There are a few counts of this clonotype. CDR3 DNA: TGCAGTGCTGGACCGGGAAAACTGTTTTTT. Protein: CSAGPGKLFF. V and J are TRBV20-1 and TRBJ1-4; D not certain. V was shortened by 5 bases and J by 10 bases, with 8 bases between the two germline ends. The germline gives CDR1 DFQATT, CDR2 SNEGSKA (reference sequence). The CDR3 contains 10 residues.

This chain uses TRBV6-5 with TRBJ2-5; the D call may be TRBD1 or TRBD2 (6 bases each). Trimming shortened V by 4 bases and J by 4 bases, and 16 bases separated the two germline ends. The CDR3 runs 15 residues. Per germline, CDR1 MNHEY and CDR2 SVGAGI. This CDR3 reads CASSFNREVGETQYF. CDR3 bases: TGTGCCAGCAGTTTTAACAGGGAGGTGGGAGAGACCCAGTACTTC.

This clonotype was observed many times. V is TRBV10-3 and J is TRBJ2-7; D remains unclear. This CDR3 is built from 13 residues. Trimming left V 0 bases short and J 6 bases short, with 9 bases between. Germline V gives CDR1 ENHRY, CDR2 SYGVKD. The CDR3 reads CAISESAPLEQYF. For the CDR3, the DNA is TGTGCCATCAGTGAGTCTGCGCCACTCGAGCAGTACTTC.

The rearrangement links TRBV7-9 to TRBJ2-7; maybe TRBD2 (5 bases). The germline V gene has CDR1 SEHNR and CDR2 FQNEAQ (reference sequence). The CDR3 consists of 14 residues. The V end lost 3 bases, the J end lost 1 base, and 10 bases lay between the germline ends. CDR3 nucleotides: TGTGCCAGCAGCTTTGACGGGGAGTCCTACGAGCAGTACTTC. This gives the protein CASSFDGESYEQYF. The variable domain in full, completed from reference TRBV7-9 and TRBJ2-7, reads DTGVSQNPRHKITKRGQNVTFRCDPISEHNRLYWYRQTLGQGPEFLTYFQNEAQLEKSRLLSDRFSAERPKGSFSTLEIQRTEQGDSAMYLCASSFDGESYEQYFGPGTRLTVT.

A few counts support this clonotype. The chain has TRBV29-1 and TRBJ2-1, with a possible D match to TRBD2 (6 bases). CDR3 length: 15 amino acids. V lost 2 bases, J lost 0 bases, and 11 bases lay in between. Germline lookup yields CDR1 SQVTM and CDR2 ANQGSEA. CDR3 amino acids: CSVEWLAYSYNEQFF. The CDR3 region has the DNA TGCAGCGTTGAATGGCTAGCGTACTCCTACAATGAGCAGTTCTTC.

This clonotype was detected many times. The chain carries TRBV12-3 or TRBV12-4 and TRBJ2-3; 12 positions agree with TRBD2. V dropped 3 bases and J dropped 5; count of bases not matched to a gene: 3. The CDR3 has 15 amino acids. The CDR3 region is CASSFLGLAGDTQYF. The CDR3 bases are TGTGCCAGCAGTTTTCTGGGACTAGCGGGAGATACGCAGTATTTT.

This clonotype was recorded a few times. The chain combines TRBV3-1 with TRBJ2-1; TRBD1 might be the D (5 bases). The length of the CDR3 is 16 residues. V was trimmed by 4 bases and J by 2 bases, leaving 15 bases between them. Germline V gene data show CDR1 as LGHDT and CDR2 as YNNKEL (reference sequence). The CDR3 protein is CASSRRGTGPYNEQFF. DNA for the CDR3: TGTGCCAGCAGCCGAAGAGGAACAGGACCCTACAATGAGCAGTTCTTC.

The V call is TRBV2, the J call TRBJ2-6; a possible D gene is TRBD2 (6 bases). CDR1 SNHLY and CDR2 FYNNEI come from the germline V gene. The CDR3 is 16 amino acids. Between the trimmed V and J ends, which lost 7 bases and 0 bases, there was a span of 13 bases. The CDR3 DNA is TGTGCCAGCATCGGAGGGACGACCTCTGGGGCCAACGTCCTGACTTTC. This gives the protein CASIGGTTSGANVLTF.

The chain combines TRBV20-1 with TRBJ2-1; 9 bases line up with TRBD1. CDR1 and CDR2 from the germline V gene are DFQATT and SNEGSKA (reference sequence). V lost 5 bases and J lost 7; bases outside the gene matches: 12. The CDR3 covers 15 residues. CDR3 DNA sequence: TGCAGTGCTCCCTGGGCGGACAGGGGATTTAATGAGCAGTTCTTC. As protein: CSAPWADRGFNEQFF.

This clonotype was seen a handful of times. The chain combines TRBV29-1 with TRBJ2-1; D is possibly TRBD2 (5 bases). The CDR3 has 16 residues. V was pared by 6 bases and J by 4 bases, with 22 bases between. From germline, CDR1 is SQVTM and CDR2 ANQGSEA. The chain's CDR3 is CSVEGLALKFYNEQFF. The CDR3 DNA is TGCAGCGTAGAGGGATTAGCGCTCAAATTTTACAATGAGCAGTTCTTC.